The rows below give T cell receptor beta chains drawn from one sample of a study of post-analysis software for immune sequencing data. TCRdb independently ran MiXCR on the PCR reads; one entry per CDR3 protein. Of fewer than 850,000 distinct CDR3 sequences in the sample, 46% were seen once. The sample comprised blood. These receptors were collected from a girl aged 10 to 17 with multiple sclerosis. Both conserved end residues are part of each CDR3. A D gene is named only where the DNA matches it firmly. Some rows have no size entry. The others give once, few or many, or a class for an expanded clone.

j_call: TRBJ2-5; v_call: TRBV9; d_call: .; clone_size: .; cdr3_length: 15; cdr3_nt: TGTGCCAGCAGCGTAGTGTGGGACGATCACAATGAGCAGTACTTC; cdr3_aa: CASSVVWDDHNEQYF
j_call: TRBJ1-1; v_call: TRBV29-1; d_call: TRBD1; clone_size: .; cdr3_length: 13; cdr3_nt: TGCAGCCTCAGGGGGACAGGGGACACTGAAGCTTTCTTT; cdr3_aa: CSLRGTGDTEAFF
j_call: TRBJ2-7; v_call: TRBV2; d_call: TRBD1; clone_size: .; cdr3_length: 15; cdr3_nt: TGTGCCAGCAGTGAGCCCGGGACAGTATCCTACGAGCAGTACTTC; cdr3_aa: CASSEPGTVSYEQYF
j_call: TRBJ2-1; v_call: TRBV6-2/TRBV6-3; d_call: .; clone_size: .; cdr3_length: 15; cdr3_nt: TGTGCCAGCAGTTCCTTAGGGATAGGTGCGAATGAGCAGTTCTTC; cdr3_aa: CASSSLGIGANEQFF
j_call: TRBJ2-7; v_call: TRBV5-1; d_call: .; clone_size: few; cdr3_length: 15; cdr3_nt: TGCGCCAGCAACAATACTACAGGAAGATTCTACGAGCAGTACTTC; cdr3_aa: CASNNTTGRFYEQYF
j_call: TRBJ2-1; v_call: TRBV9; d_call: TRBD2; clone_size: few; cdr3_length: 16; cdr3_nt: TGTGCCAGCAGCGTAGTCCTAGCGGGAGGGTTGGATGAGCAGTTCTTC; cdr3_aa: CASSVVLAGGLDEQFF
j_call: TRBJ2-4; v_call: TRBV10-3; d_call: TRBD2; clone_size: few; cdr3_length: 21; cdr3_nt: TGTGCCATCAGTGAGTCTTTCATAGCGGGAGGCATGAGCCATTCCAAAAACATTCAGTACTTC; cdr3_aa: CAISESFIAGGMSHSKNIQYF
j_call: TRBJ2-1; v_call: TRBV19; d_call: TRBD1; clone_size: .; cdr3_length: 15; cdr3_nt: TGTGCCAGTAGTAGGGCAGGGGGAAACTACAATGAGCAGTTCTTC; cdr3_aa: CASSRAGGNYNEQFF
j_call: TRBJ2-5; v_call: TRBV11-2; d_call: .; clone_size: .; cdr3_length: 14; cdr3_nt: TGTGCCAGCAGCCCTACGGGCTTGGGGGAGACCCAGTACTTC; cdr3_aa: CASSPTGLGETQYF
j_call: TRBJ1-2; v_call: TRBV9; d_call: .; clone_size: .; cdr3_length: 15; cdr3_nt: TGTGCCAGCAGCCTTACGGACAGCTTCCTCGGGGGCTACACCTTC; cdr3_aa: CASSLTDSFLGGYTF
j_call: TRBJ2-1; v_call: TRBV14; d_call: .; clone_size: .; cdr3_length: 16; cdr3_nt: TGTGCCAGCAGCCAGTACAGGGCCCGCTCCTACAATGAGCAGTTCTTC; cdr3_aa: CASSQYRARSYNEQFF
j_call: TRBJ2-7; v_call: TRBV6-5; d_call: .; clone_size: .; cdr3_length: 14; cdr3_nt: TGTGCCAGCAGCCGGGACTCGTGGGTCGACGAGCAGTACTTC; cdr3_aa: CASSRDSWVDEQYF
j_call: TRBJ2-5; v_call: TRBV5-1; d_call: .; clone_size: once; cdr3_length: 16; cdr3_nt: TGCGCCAGCAGCTTGGATGGGCAAGGCCCTAGGGGGACCCAGTACTTC; cdr3_aa: CASSLDGQGPRGTQYF
j_call: TRBJ1-1; v_call: TRBV5-1; d_call: .; clone_size: .; cdr3_length: 13; cdr3_nt: TGCGCCAGCAGCGATAACTACAACCGTGGGGCTTTCTTT; cdr3_aa: CASSDNYNRGAFF
j_call: TRBJ1-4; v_call: TRBV4-1; d_call: .; clone_size: .; cdr3_length: 14; cdr3_nt: TGCGCCAGCAGCCGCGGACATTCTAATGAAAAACTGTTTTTT; cdr3_aa: CASSRGHSNEKLFF
j_call: TRBJ1-5; v_call: TRBV6-6; d_call: .; clone_size: .; cdr3_length: 12; cdr3_nt: TGTGCCAGCCTGGGAGGGGAGGGGCCCCAGCATTTT; cdr3_aa: CASLGGEGPQHF
j_call: TRBJ2-1; v_call: TRBV5-1; d_call: TRBD2; clone_size: few; cdr3_length: 17; cdr3_nt: TGCGCCAGCAGCTTGGGTCTACTAGCGGGACTTAACAATGAGCAGTTCTTC; cdr3_aa: CASSLGLLAGLNNEQFF
j_call: TRBJ2-7; v_call: TRBV13; d_call: .; clone_size: .; cdr3_length: 15; cdr3_nt: TGTGCCAGCAGCTTAGCGGGCCGGGAGCTCGACGAGCAGTACTTC; cdr3_aa: CASSLAGRELDEQYF
j_call: TRBJ2-1; v_call: TRBV11-2; d_call: .; clone_size: .; cdr3_length: 15; cdr3_nt: TGTGCCAGCAGCTTAGAGTTGCGGCCCTACAATGAGCAGTTCTTC; cdr3_aa: CASSLELRPYNEQFF
j_call: TRBJ1-2; v_call: TRBV12-3/TRBV12-4; d_call: .; clone_size: .; cdr3_length: 16; cdr3_nt: TGTGCCAGCAGCTTCGGGAAAGAGGTATCGGACTATGGCTACACCTTC; cdr3_aa: CASSFGKEVSDYGYTF
j_call: TRBJ2-5; v_call: TRBV5-1; d_call: .; clone_size: few; cdr3_length: 15; cdr3_nt: TGCGCCAGCAGCCAGCTTGGGGGGTTGGACGAGACCCAGTACTTC; cdr3_aa: CASSQLGGLDETQYF
j_call: TRBJ2-7; v_call: TRBV7-9; d_call: .; clone_size: .; cdr3_length: 12; cdr3_nt: TGTGCCAACAGCCCCACAGGCTACGAGCAGTACTTC; cdr3_aa: CANSPTGYEQYF
j_call: TRBJ2-7; v_call: TRBV12-3/TRBV12-4; d_call: .; clone_size: .; cdr3_length: 12; cdr3_nt: TGTGCCAGCAGAAGACAGGCCTACGAGCAGTACTTC; cdr3_aa: CASRRQAYEQYF
j_call: TRBJ2-1; v_call: TRBV18; d_call: .; clone_size: few; cdr3_length: 14; cdr3_nt: TGTGCCAGCTCAATGGGCTCCACCTACAATGAGCAGTTCTTC; cdr3_aa: CASSMGSTYNEQFF
j_call: TRBJ2-3; v_call: TRBV20-1; d_call: .; clone_size: .; cdr3_length: 14; cdr3_nt: TGCAGTGCTAGGTTGAGGGCGAGCTCAGATACGCAGTATTTT; cdr3_aa: CSARLRASSDTQYF
j_call: TRBJ2-3; v_call: TRBV20-1; d_call: TRBD2; clone_size: .; cdr3_length: 15; cdr3_nt: TGCAGTGCTAGAGGGTGGGAGGGGAGCACAGATACGCAGTATTTT; cdr3_aa: CSARGWEGSTDTQYF
j_call: TRBJ2-1; v_call: TRBV10-3; d_call: TRBD2; clone_size: .; cdr3_length: 16; cdr3_nt: TGTGCCATCTCCCCTACGCCTAGCGGGAGCCTTAATGAGCAGTTCTTC; cdr3_aa: CAISPTPSGSLNEQFF
j_call: TRBJ2-7; v_call: TRBV6-6; d_call: TRBD1; clone_size: .; cdr3_length: 15; cdr3_nt: TGTGCCAGCAGCCCACGGGGGGACAGGGAGTACGAGCAGTACTTC; cdr3_aa: CASSPRGDREYEQYF
j_call: TRBJ1-4; v_call: TRBV7-2; d_call: TRBD1; clone_size: .; cdr3_length: 16; cdr3_nt: TGTGCCAGCAGCTCCCTCAGGGGGAACGTCGATGAAAAACTGTTTTTT; cdr3_aa: CASSSLRGNVDEKLFF
j_call: TRBJ1-5; v_call: TRBV20-1; d_call: .; clone_size: .; cdr3_length: 17; cdr3_nt: TGCAGTGCTAAAGAGAACAAAGGGACCACCGGCAATCAGCCCCAGCATTTT; cdr3_aa: CSAKENKGTTGNQPQHF
j_call: TRBJ2-1; v_call: TRBV6-6; d_call: .; clone_size: few; cdr3_length: 14; cdr3_nt: TGTGCCAGTAAGATAGGCGAATCCTACAATGAGCAGTTCTTC; cdr3_aa: CASKIGESYNEQFF
j_call: TRBJ1-1; v_call: TRBV29-1; d_call: TRBD1; clone_size: .; cdr3_length: 13; cdr3_nt: TGCAGCGTTTCTAACAGGGGCCCTCTTGAAGCTTTCTTT; cdr3_aa: CSVSNRGPLEAFF
j_call: TRBJ1-2; v_call: TRBV12-3/TRBV12-4; d_call: .; clone_size: .; cdr3_length: 13; cdr3_nt: TGTGCCAGCAGTTGGGGGGGGAACTATGGCTACACCTTC; cdr3_aa: CASSWGGNYGYTF
j_call: TRBJ2-3; v_call: TRBV15; d_call: .; clone_size: .; cdr3_length: 14; cdr3_nt: TGTGCCACCAGCAGAGATTCCCTCGGAGATACGCAGTATTTT; cdr3_aa: CATSRDSLGDTQYF
j_call: TRBJ2-3; v_call: TRBV9; d_call: .; clone_size: .; cdr3_length: 16; cdr3_nt: TGTGCCAGCAGCCCAGGGACTTCTATGGGCACAGATACGCAGTATTTT; cdr3_aa: CASSPGTSMGTDTQYF
j_call: TRBJ1-2; v_call: TRBV10-3; d_call: TRBD1; clone_size: .; cdr3_length: 16; cdr3_nt: TGTGCCGTCAGTGACCACGCGGGACAGGTGGACTATGGCTACACCTTC; cdr3_aa: CAVSDHAGQVDYGYTF
j_call: TRBJ2-1; v_call: TRBV5-4; d_call: TRBD2; clone_size: .; cdr3_length: 14; cdr3_nt: TGTGCCAGCGCCCGGACTAGCGGCGACAATGAGCAGTTCTTC; cdr3_aa: CASARTSGDNEQFF
j_call: TRBJ2-1; v_call: TRBV6-1; d_call: TRBD2; clone_size: few; cdr3_length: 16; cdr3_nt: TGTGCCAGCAGTACTAACGGACTAGCGGGGTACAATGAGCAGTTCTTC; cdr3_aa: CASSTNGLAGYNEQFF
j_call: TRBJ2-1; v_call: TRBV20-1; d_call: TRBD2; clone_size: .; cdr3_length: 17; cdr3_nt: TGCAGTGTCCAGGGACTAGCGGGTAGGGAATTTTACAATGAGCAGTTCTTC; cdr3_aa: CSVQGLAGREFYNEQFF
j_call: TRBJ1-1; v_call: TRBV7-9; d_call: .; clone_size: .; cdr3_length: 13; cdr3_nt: TGTGCCAGCAGCTTACAGTTTAACACTGAAGCTTTCTTT; cdr3_aa: CASSLQFNTEAFF
j_call: TRBJ1-1; v_call: TRBV9; d_call: .; clone_size: .; cdr3_length: 13; cdr3_nt: TGTGCCAGCAGCGACAGGGCGGACACTGAAGCTTTCTTT; cdr3_aa: CASSDRADTEAFF
j_call: TRBJ1-1; v_call: TRBV24-1; d_call: TRBD1; clone_size: .; cdr3_length: 17; cdr3_nt: TGTGCCACCAGTGAAGGTGGGGACAGGGGACCGAACACTGAAGCTTTCTTT; cdr3_aa: CATSEGGDRGPNTEAFF
j_call: TRBJ1-2; v_call: TRBV12-3/TRBV12-4; d_call: .; clone_size: .; cdr3_length: 14; cdr3_nt: TGTGCCAGCAGAAAGGGTAGTGGGGACTATGGCTACACCTTC; cdr3_aa: CASRKGSGDYGYTF
j_call: TRBJ2-7; v_call: TRBV29-1; d_call: .; clone_size: .; cdr3_length: 15; cdr3_nt: TGCAGCGTCCTGGTTTCGACGGGGACCTCCTACGAGCAGTACTTC; cdr3_aa: CSVLVSTGTSYEQYF
j_call: TRBJ2-3; v_call: TRBV24-1; d_call: TRBD2; clone_size: once; cdr3_length: 15; cdr3_nt: TGTGCCACCAGTGAGTCAAGCGGGAGATACGATACGCAGTATTTT; cdr3_aa: CATSESSGRYDTQYF